The 17 T cell receptor beta chains below come from one sample, sequenced in a study of T-cell reconstitution after alpha-beta-depleted transplantation in children. Researchers prepared the TCRbeta library using unique molecular identifiers, the study reports. TCRdb re-called the PCR reads through MiXCR, storing one row per CDR3 protein. The repertoire holds about 260,000 distinct CDR3 sequences, roughly 10% seen once, with around 22% in the top ten. The sample consisted of peripheral blood, taken 180 days after TCRalphabeta/CD19-depleted stem cell transplant. The receptors here all came from a male patient aged 2 to 9 who had a stem cell transplant for chronic granulomatous disease, so the T cells may come from the graft donor.

There are many counts of this clonotype. The chain uses TRBV20-1 and TRBJ1-2; possible D gene TRBD1, 6 bases. CDR1 DFQATT and CDR2 SNEGSKA come from the germline V gene (reference sequence). CDR3 size: 16 residues. Trimming cost V 0 bases and J 4 bases, with 18 bases left between them. The CDR3 DNA reads TGCAGTGCTAGAGACCGACAGGCTCACGGGGGCTATGGCTACACCTTC. Amino acid sequence: CSARDRQAHGGYGYTF.

This clonotype was observed at least ten times. The CDR3 loop reads CASSLGPGLQEAFF. The DNA for the CDR3 is TGTGCCAGCAGCTTAGGACCGGGCCTGCAGGAAGCTTTCTTT. This chain joins TRBV7-9 and TRBJ1-1; D unresolved. CDR3 length equals 14 residues. Trimming took off 1 base at V and 8 bases at J, with 14 bases between the two ends. Germline-derived CDR1 and CDR2 are SEHNR and FQNEAQ (reference sequence).

The count of this clonotype is one. Lacking the conserved final phenylalanine or tryptophan, this CDR3 likely reflects a read error. This sequence joins TRBV20-1 and TRBJ1-2; 10 bases fit TRBD1. This CDR3 spans 14 amino acids. Germline V gene lookup returns CDR1 DFQATT and CDR2 SNEGSKA (reference sequence). V shed 0 bases, J shed 8 bases, and the junction held 6 bases outside the gene matches. CDR3 sequence (DNA): TGCAGTGCTAGAGAGAAAGACAGGGGGCAAGGCTACACCATC. Translation gives CSAREKDRGQGYTI.

This clonotype has more than one count but fewer than ten. The genes are TRBV14 and TRBJ2-1; 10 bases map to TRBD1. Per germline, CDR1 SGHDN and CDR2 FVKESK. Trimming took 4 bases from V and 8 from J; bases not matched to a gene: 14. The CDR3 loop spans 17 amino acids. Here the CDR3 DNA reads TGTGCCAGCAGCCCCCTCTTTCTGGGACAGGGGACAGATGAGCAGTTCTTC. Residues: CASSPLFLGQGTDEQFF.

The J gene is TRBJ1-3, the V gene TRBV7-8, with D unclear. Germline CDR1 reads SGHVS; CDR2 reads FQNEAQ. V shed 0 bases and J shed 4 bases, with 16 bases lying between them. The CDR3 length is 17 residues. CDR3 nucleotide sequence: TGTGCCAGCAGCTTAGCTCGGGTCCCGCGCTCCGGAAACACCATATATTTT. This encodes CASSLARVPRSGNTIYF. Combining the CDR3 with reference TRBV7-8 and TRBJ1-3 gives the whole variable domain GAGVSQSPRYKVAKRGQDVALRCDPISGHVSLFWYQQALGQGPEFLTYFQNEAQLDKSGLPSDRFFAERPEGSVSTLKIQRTQQEDSAVYLCASSLARVPRSGNTIYFGEGSWLTVV.

This clonotype was observed at least ten times. Here the CDR3 reads CASSQEAGKGNTIYF. The CDR3 coding sequence is TGCGCCAGCAGCCAAGAAGCAGGGAAAGGAAACACCATATATTTT. This chain connects TRBV4-3 to TRBJ1-3, with D tentatively TRBD1 (5 bases). The CDR3 runs 15 residues. Germline V gene sequence: CDR1 LGHNA, CDR2 YSLEER. Trimming stripped 0 bases from V and 4 bases from J, with 10 bases between.

Ten or more counts support this clonotype. V and J are TRBV6-2 or TRBV6-3 and TRBJ2-1; 8 positions match TRBD2. V was pared by 6 bases and J by 5 bases, with 9 bases of the junction left unmatched. The CDR3 length is 15 residues. From germline, CDR1 is MNHEY and CDR2 SVGEGT. CDR3 loop: CASRPSGTSNNEQFF. The CDR3 nucleotides read TGTGCCAGCAGACCGTCCGGGACTAGTAACAATGAGCAGTTCTTC.

This rearrangement joins TRBV23-1 to TRBJ1-5; D not resolved. TRBV23-1 is treated as an ORF (open reading frame) with a function not yet certain. The CDR3 loop spans 17 amino acids. Trimming removed 7 bases from V and 2 bases from J, with 21 bases in between. The DNA of the CDR3 is TGCGCCAGCAAGCAATCCTTTTTCTGGCATGGCAATCAGCCCCAGCATTTT. Encoded protein: CASKQSFFWHGNQPQHF.

This clonotype was seen many times. The V call is TRBV12-3 or TRBV12-4, the J call TRBJ1-5; D remains unclear. The germline V and J ends were trimmed by 1 base and 2 bases, with 12 bases remaining between them. The CDR3 loop spans 16 amino acids. CDR3 coding DNA: TGTGCCAGCAGTTTAGGATCAAACCGTGGCAATCAGCCCCAGCATTTT. As protein: CASSLGSNRGNQPQHF.

This clonotype was observed many times. This chain joins TRBV6-1 and TRBJ2-4; 11 bases map to TRBD2. CDR1 and CDR2 from the germline V gene are MNHNS and SASEGT. CDR3 length: 17 residues. Losses at the gene ends were 6 bases for V and 1 base for J; bases not matched to a gene: 8. This chain's CDR3 is CASRGTSGTEAKNIQYF. The CDR3 DNA is TGTGCCAGCAGGGGGACTAGCGGAACGGAGGCCAAAAACATTCAGTACTTC.

In this sample, this clonotype turned up many times. CDR3 sequence reads: CASSALAGGLYNEQFF. DNA of the CDR3: TGTGCCAGCAGTGCACTAGCGGGGGGTCTATACAATGAGCAGTTCTTC. The chain recombines TRBV27 with TRBJ2-1, with 12 bases aligning to TRBD2. After removal of 5 bases from V and 4 bases from J, the junction contained 6 bases not matched to a gene. Germline lookup yields CDR1 MNHEY and CDR2 SMNVEV (reference sequence). The CDR3 has 16 amino acids.

This clonotype was seen at least ten times. The chain is built from TRBV27 and TRBJ1-1; 8 nucleotides align to TRBD1. V was pared by 4 bases and J by 4 bases, with 2 bases of the junction left unmatched. This CDR3 spans 13 amino acids. The germline gives CDR1 MNHEY, CDR2 SMNVEV (reference sequence). As DNA, the CDR3 is TGTGCCAGCAGTTCAGGGGGCCTCACTGAAGCTTTCTTT. It translates to CASSSGGLTEAFF.

This clonotype has a count of ten or more. The V gene is TRBV5-1, the J gene TRBJ2-7; 7 bases line up with TRBD1. Germline loops: CDR1 SGHRS, CDR2 YFSETQ. Losses at the gene ends were 1 base for V and 5 bases for J; bases not matched to a gene: 6. The CDR3 covers 14 residues. The CDR3 bases are TGCGCCAGCAGCTTGAGACAGGGACGCAACGAGCAGTACTTC. Encoded protein: CASSLRQGRNEQYF.

The table lists this clonotype with many counts. The chain joins TRBV4-3 to TRBJ2-1; TRBD1 aligns across 8 bases. CDR3 length: 14 amino acids. V shed 4 bases and J 4 bases; nucleotides not matched to a gene: 3. The germline V gene encodes CDR1 LGHNA and CDR2 YSLEER. CDR3 coding DNA: TGCGCCAGCAGCCCCGGGACAGGATACAATGAGCAGTTCTTC. It translates to CASSPGTGYNEQFF.

The V gene is TRBV12-3 or TRBV12-4, the J gene TRBJ2-3; tentative D call: TRBD2 (5 bases). CDR3 length: 14 amino acids. Trimming left V 2 bases short and J 2 bases short, with 8 bases between. In DNA, the CDR3 is TGTGCCAGCAGTTTACTTGACTACACAGATACGCAGTATTTT. Encoded protein: CASSLLDYTDTQYF.

The table lists this clonotype with a few counts. The chain uses TRBV27 and TRBJ2-2; 9 positions agree with TRBD1. CDR1 and CDR2 from the germline V gene are MNHEY and SMNVEV (reference sequence). The CDR3 contains 14 residues. The ends lost 3 bases at V and 6 bases at J; junction bases unmatched: 2. The CDR3 DNA follows: TGTGCCAGCAGTTTTACAGGGGGCGCCGGGGAGCTGTTTTTT. Protein product: CASSFTGGAGELFF.

This clonotype came up many times. The gene calls are TRBV20-1 and TRBJ2-3, with TRBD2 as a possible D gene (5 bases). Germline V lookup: CDR1 DFQATT, CDR2 SNEGSKA (reference sequence). With 4 bases removed from V and 1 base from J, the gap between germline ends came to 12 bases. CDR3 length: 14 residues. For the CDR3, the DNA is TGCAGTGCTACCGAGCGGACCCGCACAGATACGCAGTATTTT. Translation: CSATERTRTDTQYF.